This is a list of T cell receptor beta chains from one sample in a study of T cell responses to AZD1222 COVID-19 vaccine. Method: immunoSEQ multiplex PCR; TCRdb's copy keeps in-frame clones and lacks some. This table holds 100,000 to 150,000 clones, approximately 91% found once. This specimen consisted of peripheral blood, obtained on day 0 of AZD1222 vaccination. The receptors shown here come from an adult in good health. Each CDR3 is given without its conserved first and last residue. A D gene is named only where the DNA matches it firmly.

d_gene	v_gene	j_gene	CDR3aa
TRBD1	TRBV29-1	TRBJ1-2	SVEGTGTGLYGYT
-	TRBV7-3	TRBJ1-1	ASSSARGDEAF
TRBD1	TRBV5-1	TRBJ1-4	ASSVTGATNEKLF
TRBD1	TRBV29-1	TRBJ1-1	SAHRGIQNTEAF
-	TRBV6-4	TRBJ1-2	ASSPGGSRDYGYT
-	TRBV12-5	TRBJ2-7	ASGFATGEQY
TRBD1	TRBV9	TRBJ1-6	ASSERDRGLSPLH
-	TRBV29-1	TRBJ1-4	SVEGQDEKLF
-	TRBV18	TRBJ1-5	ASSPGGLGDQPQH
-	TRBV7-9	TRBJ2-3	ASSFSGATDTQY